Each of the 23 T cell receptor beta chains below was sequenced from the same sample in a study of cytomegalovirus exposure and HLA in healthy donors (dated by TCRdb to about 2017). Library preparation employed the immunoSEQ multiplex PCR assay. For the multiplex PCR, a mixture combining 60 forward primers for TCR Vbeta segments and 13 reverse primers for TCR Jbeta segments was used. The clones in this table, taken by TCRdb from immuneACCESS, are in-frame only. Not every clone is retained; where verified, under half of the shortfall comes from an unresolved V gene, and the cause of the rest is unknown. Counted in this sample were 130,000 or so clones; 80% of them appeared once. The top ten constitute 5.3% of the sample. The sequenced sample was PBMCs. The receptors shown here come from a man aged 25-45 years in good health and CMV-seronegative.

The rearrangement uses TRBV27 and TRBJ2-3, with 10 bases that match TRBD2. V shed 7 bases, J shed 6 bases, and the junction held 10 bases outside the gene matches. In germline, CDR1 is MNHEY, CDR2 SMNVEV (reference sequence). The CDR3 runs 15 residues. CDR3 sequence: CASTPPGTSVDTQYF. The DNA for the CDR3 is TGTGCCAGCACCCCCCCCGGGACTAGCGTGGATACGCAGTATTTT.

V and J are TRBV27 and TRBJ1-1, with D possibly TRBD1 on 5 matching bases. The CDR3 spans 12 residues. CDR1 MNHEY and CDR2 SMNVEV come from the germline V gene (reference sequence). V shed 6 bases and J shed 5 bases, with 10 bases lying between them. CDR3 coding DNA: TGTGCCAGCAGGACGGGGGGAACTGAAGCTTTCTTT. This encodes CASRTGGTEAFF.

This clone has only a few counts. In nucleotides, the CDR3 is TGCGCCAGCAGCTTGCAGGTCCAAGAGACCCAGTACTTC. Translated, it gives CASSLQVQETQYF. The genes are TRBV5-1 and TRBJ2-5; D remains unclear. This CDR3 region has 13 residues. V was clipped by 1 base and J by 1 base, with 5 bases between them. Germline V gives CDR1 SGHRS, CDR2 YFSETQ. Full variable domain (remainder filled in from reference TRBV5-1 and TRBJ2-5): KAGVTQTPRYLIKTRGQQVTLSCSPISGHRSVSWYQQTPGQGLQFLFEYFSETQRNKGNFPGRFSGRQFSNSRSEMNVSTLELGDSALYLCASSLQVQETQYFGPGTRLLVL.

The V and J genes are TRBV10-3 and TRBJ2-1; 7 bases map to TRBD2. The CDR3 loop spans 14 amino acids. Germline V CDR1 and CDR2: ENHRY, SYGVKD. With V trimmed by 4 bases and J by 6 bases, 6 bases remained unmatched. The CDR3 region is CAISGSGALNEQFF. The CDR3, as DNA: TGTGCCATCAGTGGCAGCGGGGCTCTCAATGAGCAGTTCTTC.

The chain links TRBV4-3 to TRBJ1-4, with D hard to call. CDR1 and CDR2 from the germline V gene are LGHNA and YSLEER. Trimming took off 1 base at V and 7 bases at J, with 13 bases between the two ends. This CDR3 has 15 residues. This CDR3 reads CASSQVQDVGEKLFF. The CDR3 nucleotides are TGCGCCAGCAGCCAAGTCCAGGATGTAGGTGAAAAACTGTTTTTT.

The V call is TRBV28, the J call TRBJ2-3; D may be TRBD2 (5 bases). The germline V and J ends were trimmed by 1 base and 1 base, with 15 bases remaining between them. This CDR3 is built from 17 residues. The V gene's germline CDR1 is MDHEN and CDR2 SYDVKM. The CDR3 reads CASSLFGAGTRTDTQYF. The CDR3 DNA is TGTGCCAGCAGTTTATTCGGTGCGGGTACCCGCACAGATACGCAGTATTTT.

The V and J genes are TRBV2 and TRBJ1-1; D gene unclear. Germline CDR1 SNHLY, CDR2 FYNNEI. V was cut by 5 bases and J by 2 bases, with 9 bases left in between. The CDR3 extends over 13 amino acids. The CDR3 region is CASSNGGNTEAFF. CDR3 bases: TGTGCCAGCAGTAACGGAGGAAACACTGAAGCTTTCTTT.

This rearrangement joins TRBV4-3 to TRBJ1-6; tentatively, D is TRBD1 (5 bases). This CDR3 is 15 amino acids long. Germline V gene sequence: CDR1 LGHNA, CDR2 YSLEER. The V end lost 3 bases, the J end lost 6 bases, and 12 bases lay between the germline ends. Here the CDR3 DNA reads TGCGCCAGCAGCCAGGGGGGGTTTAGTAATTCACCCCTCCACTTT. Its protein product is CASSQGGFSNSPLHF.

The chain couples TRBV19 to TRBJ1-2, with 8 positions matching TRBD1. Germline loops: CDR1 LNHDA, CDR2 SQIVND (reference sequence). The CDR3 spans 12 residues. The J segment lost 7 bases and the V segment lost 4 bases, leaving 2 bases of the junction unmatched. The CDR3 sequence: CASSTGGGGYTF. The CDR3 DNA reads TGTGCCAGTAGTACAGGGGGCGGTGGCTACACCTTC.

The J gene is TRBJ1-1, the V gene TRBV7-3; D not resolved. Per germline, CDR1 SGHTA and CDR2 FQGTGA. The CDR3 is 13 residues long. Trimming took off 4 bases at V and 0 bases at J, with 6 bases between the two ends. In DNA, the CDR3 is TGTGCCAGCAGCTCACTCGTGAACACTGAAGCTTTCTTT. It codes for CASSSLVNTEAFF.

This chain links TRBV5-1 with TRBJ1-5; D is undetermined. CDR3 length equals 13 residues. Per germline, CDR1 SGHRS and CDR2 YFSETQ. Trimming took off 0 bases at V and 7 bases at J, with 8 bases between the two ends. The chain's CDR3 is CASSLEYGQPQHF. CDR3 nucleotide sequence: TGCGCCAGCAGCTTGGAATACGGGCAGCCCCAGCATTTT. Full variable domain (remainder filled in from reference TRBV5-1 and TRBJ1-5): KAGVTQTPRYLIKTRGQQVTLSCSPISGHRSVSWYQQTPGQGLQFLFEYFSETQRNKGNFPGRFSGRQFSNSRSEMNVSTLELGDSALYLCASSLEYGQPQHFGDGTRLSIL.

This chain uses TRBV4-1 with TRBJ1-3, with unresolved D. Germline V gives CDR1 MGHRA, CDR2 YSYEKL. V gave up 3 bases and J gave up 2 bases, with 8 bases separating them. This CDR3 spans 14 amino acids. CDR3 DNA sequence: TGCGCCAGCAGCCACGAGGGTACTGGAAACACCATATATTTT. Translating it yields CASSHEGTGNTIYF.

The rearrangement uses TRBV7-9 and TRBJ1-1; the match to TRBD1 covers 8 bases. Germline loops: CDR1 SEHNR, CDR2 FQNEAQ (reference sequence). Trimming cost V 0 bases and J 8 bases; bases outside gene matches: 2. The CDR3 has 13 amino acids. In nucleotides, the CDR3 is TGTGCCAGCAGCTTAGCTCAGGGGGCCGAAGCTTTCTTT. Amino acids: CASSLAQGAEAFF.

The rearrangement joins TRBV28 to TRBJ1-1, with unresolved D. There are 14 residues in the CDR3. The V end lost 2 bases, the J end lost 1 base, and 8 bases lay between the germline ends. Per germline, CDR1 MDHEN and CDR2 SYDVKM. The DNA for the CDR3 is TGTGCCAGCAGTTTAGAAGGGAGGAACACTGAAGCTTTCTTT. Translation: CASSLEGRNTEAFF.

The gene calls are TRBV7-2 and TRBJ1-1; TRBD1 might be the D (5 bases). CDR1 is SGHTA, CDR2 FQGNSA, per germline. V dropped 1 base and J dropped 0 bases, with 6 bases sitting between them. This CDR3 has 14 residues. CDR3 DNA sequence: TGTGCCAGCAGCTTAGGACAGATGAACACTGAAGCTTTCTTT. Its translation is CASSLGQMNTEAFF.

The V gene is TRBV18, the J gene TRBJ2-1; D remains unclear. CDR3 length: 14 amino acids. Trimming shortened V by 8 bases and J by 0 bases, and 11 bases separated the two germline ends. CDR1 and CDR2 from the germline V gene are KGHSH and LQKENI. CDR3 protein: CASTTARSYNEQFF. The CDR3 DNA reads as TGTGCCAGCACAACAGCCCGCTCCTACAATGAGCAGTTCTTC. Using reference TRBV18 and TRBJ2-1 for the parts outside the CDR3, the full variable domain is NAGVMQNPRHLVRRRGQEARLRCSPMKGHSHVYWYRQLPEEGLKFMVYLQKENIIDESGMPKERFSAEFPKEGPSILRIQQVVRGDSAAYFCASTTARSYNEQFFGPGTRLTVL.

The chain links TRBV4-2 to TRBJ2-3, with D possibly matching TRBD2 (6 bases). Deletions cut 0 bases from V and 6 bases from J, with 31 bases between. Germline lookup yields CDR1 LGHNA and CDR2 YNFKEQ. CDR3 size: 21 residues. The CDR3: CASSQDWVAGWDTSGEDTQYF. CDR3 nucleotides: TGTGCCAGCAGCCAAGACTGGGTGGCGGGGTGGGATACCTCCGGGGAGGATACGCAGTATTTT.

This clone was counted only a few times. This rearrangement joins TRBV11-3 to TRBJ1-1; 11 bases match TRBD1. The V and J ends lost 4 bases and 1 base, in that order; junction bases with no gene match: 2. The germline V gene has CDR1 SGHNT and CDR2 YENEEA. The CDR3 loop spans 15 amino acids. The chain's CDR3 is CASSSGQGENTEAFF. CDR3 bases: TGTGCCAGCAGCTCGGGACAGGGGGAGAACACTGAAGCTTTCTTT.

The chain combines TRBV6-1 with TRBJ2-5; a weak D match, TRBD1 (6 bases). V was pared by 7 bases and J by 4 bases, with 10 bases between. The CDR3 extends over 12 amino acids. Germline lookup yields CDR1 MNHNS and CDR2 SASEGT. The CDR3 coding sequence is TGTGCCAGCAACACAGGGTTAGAGACCCAGTACTTC. Protein: CASNTGLETQYF.

The chain links TRBV28 to TRBJ1-3; D possibly corresponds to TRBD1 (5 bases). V dropped 3 bases and J dropped 2 bases, with 11 bases sitting between them. Germline values: CDR1 MDHEN, CDR2 SYDVKM. This CDR3 has 15 residues. Written as DNA, the CDR3 is TGTGCCAGCAGTTTCAGCCTCAGGGCTGGAAACACCATATATTTT. Protein sequence: CASSFSLRAGNTIYF. The full variable domain, its missing parts supplied by reference TRBV28 and TRBJ1-3, is DVKVTQSSRYLVKRTGEKVFLECVQDMDHENMFWYRQDPGLGLRLIYFSYDVKMKEKGDIPEGYSVSREKKERFSLILESASTNQTSMYLCASSFSLRAGNTIYFGEGSWLTVV.

In this sample, this clone turned up a few times. The V and J genes are TRBV19 and TRBJ2-1; 9 positions agree with TRBD1. CDR3 size: 14 residues. V was clipped by 5 bases and J by 8 bases; unmatched bases: 7. CDR1 and CDR2 (germline): LNHDA, SQIVND (reference sequence). The CDR3 loop is CASSPGQGFHEQFF. The CDR3 bases are TGTGCCAGTAGTCCGGGACAGGGTTTCCATGAGCAGTTCTTC.

This chain links TRBV19 with TRBJ2-5, with a possible D match to TRBD1 (6 bases). The CDR3 is 16 amino acids. Germline CDR1 and CDR2: LNHDA and SQIVND (reference sequence). Deletions cut 3 bases from V and 4 bases from J, with 18 bases between. The DNA for the CDR3 is TGTGCCAGTAGTATCGCGCTGGGGACACGGGGAGAGACCCAGTACTTC. Translated, it gives CASSIALGTRGETQYF.

Here the CDR3 reads CASSADQETQYF. The CDR3 nucleotides read TGCGCCAGCAGCGCGGACCAAGAGACCCAGTACTTC. This chain joins TRBV5-1 and TRBJ2-5; D is unclear. Trimming removed 4 bases at V and 0 bases at J, with 4 bases between. The CDR3 extends over 12 amino acids. Germline loops: CDR1 SGHRS, CDR2 YFSETQ.